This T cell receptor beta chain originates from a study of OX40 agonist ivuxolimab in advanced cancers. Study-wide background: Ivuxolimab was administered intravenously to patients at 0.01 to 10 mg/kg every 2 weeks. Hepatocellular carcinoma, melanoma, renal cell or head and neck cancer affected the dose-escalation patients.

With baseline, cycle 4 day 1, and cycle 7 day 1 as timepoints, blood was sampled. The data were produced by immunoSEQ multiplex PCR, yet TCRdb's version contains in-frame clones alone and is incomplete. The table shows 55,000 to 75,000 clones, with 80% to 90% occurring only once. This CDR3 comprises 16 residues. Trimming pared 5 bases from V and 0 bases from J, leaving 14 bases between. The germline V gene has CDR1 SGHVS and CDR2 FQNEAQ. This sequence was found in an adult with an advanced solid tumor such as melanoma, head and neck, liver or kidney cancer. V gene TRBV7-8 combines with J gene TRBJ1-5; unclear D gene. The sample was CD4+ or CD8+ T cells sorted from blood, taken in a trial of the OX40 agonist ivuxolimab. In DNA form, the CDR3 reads TGTGCCAGCAGCCAATTAGGCAGTTATAGCAATCAGCCCCAGCATTTT. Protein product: CASSQLGSYSNQPQHF.